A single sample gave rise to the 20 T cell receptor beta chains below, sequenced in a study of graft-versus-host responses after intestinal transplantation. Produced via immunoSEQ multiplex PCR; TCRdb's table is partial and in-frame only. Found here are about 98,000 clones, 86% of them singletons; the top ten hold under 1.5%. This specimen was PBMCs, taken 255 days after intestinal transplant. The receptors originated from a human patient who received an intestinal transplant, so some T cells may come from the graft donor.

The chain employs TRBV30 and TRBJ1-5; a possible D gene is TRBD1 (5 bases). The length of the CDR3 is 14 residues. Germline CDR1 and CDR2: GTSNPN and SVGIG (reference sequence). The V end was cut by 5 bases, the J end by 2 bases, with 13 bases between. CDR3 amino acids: CAWADGTGNQPQHF. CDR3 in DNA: TGTGCCTGGGCGGACGGGACGGGCAATCAGCCCCAGCATTTT.

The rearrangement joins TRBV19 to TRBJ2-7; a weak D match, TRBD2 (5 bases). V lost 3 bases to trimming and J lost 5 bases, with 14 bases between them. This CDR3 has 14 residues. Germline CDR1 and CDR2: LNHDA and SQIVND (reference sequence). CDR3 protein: CASSIGGNRDEQYF. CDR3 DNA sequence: TGTGCCAGTAGTATCGGAGGAAATCGGGACGAGCAGTACTTC.

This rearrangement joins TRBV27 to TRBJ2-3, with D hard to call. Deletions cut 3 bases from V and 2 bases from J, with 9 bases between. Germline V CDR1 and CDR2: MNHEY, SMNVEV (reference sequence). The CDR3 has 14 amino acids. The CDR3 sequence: CASSFRLFTDTQYF. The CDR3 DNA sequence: TGTGCCAGCAGTTTCAGGTTGTTCACAGATACGCAGTATTTT.

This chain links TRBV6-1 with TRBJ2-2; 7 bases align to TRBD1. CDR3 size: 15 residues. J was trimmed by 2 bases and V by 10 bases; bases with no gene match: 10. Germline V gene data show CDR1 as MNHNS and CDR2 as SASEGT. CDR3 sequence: CATSRTGDNTGELFF. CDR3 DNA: TGTGCCACCTCGCGTACAGGGGACAACACCGGGGAGCTGTTTTTT.

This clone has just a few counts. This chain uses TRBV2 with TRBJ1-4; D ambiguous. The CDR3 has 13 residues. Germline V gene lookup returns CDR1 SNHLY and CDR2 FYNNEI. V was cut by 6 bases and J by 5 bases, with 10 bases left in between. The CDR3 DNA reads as TGTGCCAGCAGGGTGGATAGCAATGAAAAACTGTTTTTT. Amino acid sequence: CASRVDSNEKLFF.

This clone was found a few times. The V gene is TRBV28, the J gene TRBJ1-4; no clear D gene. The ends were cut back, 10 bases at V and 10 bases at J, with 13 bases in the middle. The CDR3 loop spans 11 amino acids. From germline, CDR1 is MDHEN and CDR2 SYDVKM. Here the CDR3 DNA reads TGTGCCACTACGAGCCCGGGAAAACTGTTTTTT. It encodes CATTSPGKLFF.

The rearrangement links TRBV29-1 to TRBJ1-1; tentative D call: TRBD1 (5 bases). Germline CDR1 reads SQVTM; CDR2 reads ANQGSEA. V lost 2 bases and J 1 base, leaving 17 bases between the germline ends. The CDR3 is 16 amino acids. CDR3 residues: CSVERGVSFKNTEAFF. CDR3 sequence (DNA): TGCAGCGTTGAAAGAGGGGTTAGTTTTAAGAACACTGAAGCTTTCTTT.

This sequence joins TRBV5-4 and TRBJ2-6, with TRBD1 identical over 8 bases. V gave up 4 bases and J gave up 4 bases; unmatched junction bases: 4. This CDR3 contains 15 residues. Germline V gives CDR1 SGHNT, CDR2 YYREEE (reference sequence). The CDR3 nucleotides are TGTGCCAGCAGCCAGGGGGCTGGGGGGGCCAACGTCCTGACTTTC. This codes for CASSQGAGGANVLTF. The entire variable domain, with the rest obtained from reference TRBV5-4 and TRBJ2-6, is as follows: ETGVTQSPTHLIKTRGQQVTLRCSSQSGHNTVSWYQQALGQGPQFIFQYYREEENGRGNFPPRFSGLQFPNYSSELNVNALELDDSALYLCASSQGAGGANVLTFGAGSRLTVL.

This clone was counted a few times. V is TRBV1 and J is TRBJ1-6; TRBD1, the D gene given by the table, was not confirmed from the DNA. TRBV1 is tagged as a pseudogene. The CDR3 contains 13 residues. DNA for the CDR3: TGCACCAGCAGCCGGGACAAAAATTCACCCCTCCACTTT. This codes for CTSSRDKNSPLHF.

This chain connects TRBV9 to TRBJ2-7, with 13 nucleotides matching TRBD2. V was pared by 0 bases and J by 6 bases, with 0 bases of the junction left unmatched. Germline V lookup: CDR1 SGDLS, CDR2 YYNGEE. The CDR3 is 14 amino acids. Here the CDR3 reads CASSVGTSGSEQYF. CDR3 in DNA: TGTGCCAGCAGCGTAGGGACTAGCGGGAGCGAGCAGTACTTC.

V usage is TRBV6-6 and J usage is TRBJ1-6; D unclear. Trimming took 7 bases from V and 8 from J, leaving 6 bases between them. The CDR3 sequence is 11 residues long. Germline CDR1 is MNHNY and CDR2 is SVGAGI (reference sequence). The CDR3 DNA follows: TGTGCCAGCACTAGGGATTCACCCCTCCACTTT. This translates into CASTRDSPLHF.

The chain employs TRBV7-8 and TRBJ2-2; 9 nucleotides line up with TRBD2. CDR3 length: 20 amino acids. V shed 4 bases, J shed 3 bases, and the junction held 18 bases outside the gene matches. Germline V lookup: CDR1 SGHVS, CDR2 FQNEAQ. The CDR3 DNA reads TGTGCCAGCAGCTCACCACGGGCGGGAGGGCGGATTGGCGACACCGGGGAGCTGTTTTTT. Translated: CASSSPRAGGRIGDTGELFF.

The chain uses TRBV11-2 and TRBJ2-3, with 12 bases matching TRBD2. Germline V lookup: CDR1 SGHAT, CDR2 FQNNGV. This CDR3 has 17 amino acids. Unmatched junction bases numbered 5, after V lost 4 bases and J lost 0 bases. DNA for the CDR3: TGTGCCAGCAGCTCCCGACTAGCGGGGGCGAGCACAGATACGCAGTATTTT. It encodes CASSSRLAGASTDTQYF.

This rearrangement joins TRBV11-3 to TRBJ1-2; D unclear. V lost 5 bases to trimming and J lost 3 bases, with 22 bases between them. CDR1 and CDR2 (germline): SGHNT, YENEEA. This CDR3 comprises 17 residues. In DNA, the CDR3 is TGTGCCAGCAGCCCCTGGCCCGGCACCGTAAACCACTATGGCTACACCTTC. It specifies CASSPWPGTVNHYGYTF.

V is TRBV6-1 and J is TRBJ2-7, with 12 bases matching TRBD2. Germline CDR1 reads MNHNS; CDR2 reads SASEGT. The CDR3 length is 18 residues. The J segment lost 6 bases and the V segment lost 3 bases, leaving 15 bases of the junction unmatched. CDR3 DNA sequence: TGTGCCAGCAGTGACGGAACTAGCGGGGGGTTAGGAGGGAGCGAGCAGTACTTC. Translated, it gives CASSDGTSGGLGGSEQYF.

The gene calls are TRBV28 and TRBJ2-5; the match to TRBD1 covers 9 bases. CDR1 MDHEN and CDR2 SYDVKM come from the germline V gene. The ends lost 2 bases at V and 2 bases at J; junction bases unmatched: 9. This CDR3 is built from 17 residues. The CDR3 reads CASSLPRDRVEQETQYF. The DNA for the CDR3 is TGTGCCAGCAGTTTACCCCGGGACAGGGTGGAGCAAGAGACCCAGTACTTC.

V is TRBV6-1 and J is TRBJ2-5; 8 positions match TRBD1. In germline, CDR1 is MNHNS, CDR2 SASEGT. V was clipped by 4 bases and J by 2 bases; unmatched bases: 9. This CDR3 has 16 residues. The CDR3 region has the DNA TGTGCCAGCAGTGGGACAGGGTCGAAACCTCAAGAGACCCAGTACTTC. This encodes CASSGTGSKPQETQYF.

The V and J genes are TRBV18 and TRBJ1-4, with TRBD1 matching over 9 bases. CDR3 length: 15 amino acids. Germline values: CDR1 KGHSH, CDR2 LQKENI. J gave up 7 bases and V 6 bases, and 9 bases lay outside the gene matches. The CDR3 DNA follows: TGTGCCAGCTCTCCTCTACAGGGGGCGCCTGAAAAACTGTTTTTT. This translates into CASSPLQGAPEKLFF.

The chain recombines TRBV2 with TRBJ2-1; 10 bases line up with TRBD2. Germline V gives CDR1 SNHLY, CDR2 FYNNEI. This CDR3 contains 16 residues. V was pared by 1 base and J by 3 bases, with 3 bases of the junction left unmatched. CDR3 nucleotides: TGTGCCAGCAGTGAAGGGACTAGCGGATACTACAATGAGCAGTTCTTC. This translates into CASSEGTSGYYNEQFF.

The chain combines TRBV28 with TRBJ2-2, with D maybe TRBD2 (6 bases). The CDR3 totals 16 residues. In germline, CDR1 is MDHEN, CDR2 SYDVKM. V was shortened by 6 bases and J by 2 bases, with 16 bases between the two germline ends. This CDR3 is CASSSIGSLNTGELFF. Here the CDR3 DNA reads TGTGCCAGCAGCTCGATCGGGAGTCTCAACACCGGGGAGCTGTTTTTT.